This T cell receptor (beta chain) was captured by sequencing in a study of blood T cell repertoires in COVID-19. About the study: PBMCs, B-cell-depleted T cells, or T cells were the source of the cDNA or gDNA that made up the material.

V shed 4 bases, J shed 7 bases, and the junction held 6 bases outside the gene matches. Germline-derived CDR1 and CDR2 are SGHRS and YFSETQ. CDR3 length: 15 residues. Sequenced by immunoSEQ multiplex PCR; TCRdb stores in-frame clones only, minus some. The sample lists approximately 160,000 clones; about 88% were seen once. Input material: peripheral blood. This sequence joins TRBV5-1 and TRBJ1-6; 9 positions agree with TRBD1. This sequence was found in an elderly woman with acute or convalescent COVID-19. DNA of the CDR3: TGCGCCAGCAGCAAAACGGGACAGGGAAATTCACCCCTCCACTTT. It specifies CASSKTGQGNSPLHF.